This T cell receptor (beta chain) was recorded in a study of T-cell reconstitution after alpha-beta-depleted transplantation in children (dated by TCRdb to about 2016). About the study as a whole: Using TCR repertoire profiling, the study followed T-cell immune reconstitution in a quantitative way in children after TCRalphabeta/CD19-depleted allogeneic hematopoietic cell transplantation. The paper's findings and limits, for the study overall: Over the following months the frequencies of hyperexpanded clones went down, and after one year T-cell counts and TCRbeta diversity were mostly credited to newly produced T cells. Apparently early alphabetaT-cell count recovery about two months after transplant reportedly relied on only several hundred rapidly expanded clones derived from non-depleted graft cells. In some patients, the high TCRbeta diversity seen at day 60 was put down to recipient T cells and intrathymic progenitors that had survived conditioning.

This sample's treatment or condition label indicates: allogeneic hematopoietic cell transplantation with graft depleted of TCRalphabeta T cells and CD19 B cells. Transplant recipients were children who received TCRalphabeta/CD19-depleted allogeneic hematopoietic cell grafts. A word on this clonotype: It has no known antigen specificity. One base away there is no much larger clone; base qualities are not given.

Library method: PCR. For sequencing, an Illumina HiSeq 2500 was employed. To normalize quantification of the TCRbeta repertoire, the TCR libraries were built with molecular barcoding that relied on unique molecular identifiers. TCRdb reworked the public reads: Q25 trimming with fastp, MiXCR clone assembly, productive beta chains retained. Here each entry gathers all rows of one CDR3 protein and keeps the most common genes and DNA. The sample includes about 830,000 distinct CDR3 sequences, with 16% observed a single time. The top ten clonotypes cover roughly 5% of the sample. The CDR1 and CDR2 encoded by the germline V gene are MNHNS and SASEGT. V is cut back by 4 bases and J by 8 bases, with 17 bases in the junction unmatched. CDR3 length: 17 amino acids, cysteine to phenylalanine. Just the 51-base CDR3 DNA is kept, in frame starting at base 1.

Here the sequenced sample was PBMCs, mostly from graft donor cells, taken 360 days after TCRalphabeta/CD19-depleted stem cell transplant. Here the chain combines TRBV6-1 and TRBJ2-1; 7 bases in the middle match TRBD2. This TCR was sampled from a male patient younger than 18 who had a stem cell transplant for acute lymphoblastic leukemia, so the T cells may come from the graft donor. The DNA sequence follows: TGTGCCAGCAGTGGATTCCTTTGGGGGGGGGGATTGGATGAGCAGTTCTTC. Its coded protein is CASSGFLWGGGLDEQFF.